The rows below give T cell receptor beta chains drawn from one sample of a study of Graves' ophthalmopathy and Graves' hyperthyroidism. MiXCR was run by TCRdb on the multiplex PCR reads, yielding one entry per CDR3 protein. The sample contains approximately 1.2 million distinct CDR3 sequences, 35% to 40% of which appear only once. What was sequenced was peripheral blood or thyroid tissue (not recorded which). The receptors originated from an adult man with Graves' hyperthyroidism. CDR3s include the opening cysteine and the closing phenylalanine or tryptophan. The D gene is left open where the match is weak. Clone size is stated in some rows and not others, as once, few, many or a class when expanded.

>TRBD1|TRBV7-6|TRBJ1-4|-
CASSLNPPTGLNEKLFF
TGTGCCAGCAGCTTGAACCCTCCGACAGGGCTTAATGAAAAACTGTTTTTT
>-|TRBV29-1|TRBJ2-2|-
CSGGDTAGELFF
TGCAGCGGGGGAGATACCGCCGGGGAGCTGTTTTTT
>TRBD1|TRBV2|TRBJ1-2|many
CASSLTGGDGYTF
TGTGCCAGCAGTCTGACAGGGGGAGATGGCTACACCTTC
>-|TRBV12-3/TRBV12-4|TRBJ1-6|many
CASSLWTGRSALHF
TGTGCCAGCAGTTTATGGACGGGACGGTCGGCCCTCCACTTT
>-|TRBV4-3|TRBJ2-2|few
CASSQGSVGPGELFF
TGCGCCAGCAGCCAAGGGTCCGTGGGACCCGGGGAGCTGTTTTTT
>TRBD1|TRBV7-8|TRBJ2-2|many
CASSWTGREAGELFF
TGTGCCAGCAGCTGGACAGGGCGTGAAGCCGGGGAGCTGTTTTTT
>-|TRBV7-9|TRBJ2-7|many
CASSFTDTSSYEQYF
TGTGCCAGCAGCTTCACCGATACGAGCTCCTACGAGCAGTACTTC
>-|TRBV7-9|TRBJ1-5|few
CASSSGDWGQPQHF
TGTGCCAGCAGCTCGGGAGATTGGGGTCAGCCCCAGCATTTT
>-|TRBV5-1|TRBJ1-2|many
CASSLAERKYGGYTF
TGCGCCAGCAGCTTGGCCGAAAGGAAATATGGAGGCTACACCTTC
>-|TRBV4-1|TRBJ1-6|few
CASSPAGRSPLHF
TGCGCCAGCAGTCCCGCGGGGAGGTCACCCCTCCACTTT